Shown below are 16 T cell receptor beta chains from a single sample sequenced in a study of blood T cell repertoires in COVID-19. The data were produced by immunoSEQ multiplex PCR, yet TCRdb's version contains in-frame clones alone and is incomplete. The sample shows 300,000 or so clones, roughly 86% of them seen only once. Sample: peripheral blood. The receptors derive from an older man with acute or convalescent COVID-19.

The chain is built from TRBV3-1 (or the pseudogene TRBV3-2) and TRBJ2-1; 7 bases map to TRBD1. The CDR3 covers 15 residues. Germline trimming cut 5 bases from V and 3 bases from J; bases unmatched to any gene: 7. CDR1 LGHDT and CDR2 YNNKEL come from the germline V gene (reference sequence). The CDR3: CASSSGQGVYNEQFF. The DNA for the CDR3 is TGTGCCAGCAGCTCCGGGCAGGGGGTCTACAATGAGCAGTTCTTC.

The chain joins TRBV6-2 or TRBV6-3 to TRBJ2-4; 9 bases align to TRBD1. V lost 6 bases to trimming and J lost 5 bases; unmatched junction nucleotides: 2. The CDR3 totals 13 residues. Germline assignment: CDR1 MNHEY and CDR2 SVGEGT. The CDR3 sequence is CASSWDRENIQYF. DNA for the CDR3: TGTGCCAGCAGCTGGGACAGGGAAAACATTCAGTACTTC.

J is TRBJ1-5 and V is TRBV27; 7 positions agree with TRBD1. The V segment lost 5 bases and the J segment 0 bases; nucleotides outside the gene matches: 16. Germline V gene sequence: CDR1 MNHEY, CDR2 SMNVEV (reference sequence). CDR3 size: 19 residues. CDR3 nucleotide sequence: TGTGCCAGCAGTCCCTCCGGACAGGCCCTAAAATATAGCAATCAGCCCCAGCATTTT. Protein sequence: CASSPSGQALKYSNQPQHF.

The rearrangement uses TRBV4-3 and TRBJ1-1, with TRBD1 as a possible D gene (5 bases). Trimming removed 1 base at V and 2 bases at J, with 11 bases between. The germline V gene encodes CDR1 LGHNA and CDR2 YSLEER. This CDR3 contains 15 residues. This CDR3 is CASSQGTNRNTEAFF. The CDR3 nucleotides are TGCGCCAGCAGCCAAGGGACAAACAGAAACACTGAAGCTTTCTTT.

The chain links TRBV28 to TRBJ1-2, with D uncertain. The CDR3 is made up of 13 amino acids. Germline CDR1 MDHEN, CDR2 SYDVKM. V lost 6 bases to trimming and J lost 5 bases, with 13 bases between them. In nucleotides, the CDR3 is TGTGCCAGCAGGGAGGGTTTACTGTATGGCTACACCTTC. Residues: CASREGLLYGYTF.

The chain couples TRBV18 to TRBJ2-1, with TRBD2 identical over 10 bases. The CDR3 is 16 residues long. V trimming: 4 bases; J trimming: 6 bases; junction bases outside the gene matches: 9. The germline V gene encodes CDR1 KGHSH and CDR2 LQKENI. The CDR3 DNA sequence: TGTGCCAGCTCACATGGGCCTAGCGGGAGAAGCAATGAGCAGTTCTTC. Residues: CASSHGPSGRSNEQFF.

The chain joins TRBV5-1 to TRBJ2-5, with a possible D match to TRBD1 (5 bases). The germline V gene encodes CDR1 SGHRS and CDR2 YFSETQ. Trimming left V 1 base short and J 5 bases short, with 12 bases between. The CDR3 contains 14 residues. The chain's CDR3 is CASSLPGSEETQYF. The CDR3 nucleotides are TGCGCCAGCAGCTTGCCAGGGTCCGAGGAGACCCAGTACTTC.

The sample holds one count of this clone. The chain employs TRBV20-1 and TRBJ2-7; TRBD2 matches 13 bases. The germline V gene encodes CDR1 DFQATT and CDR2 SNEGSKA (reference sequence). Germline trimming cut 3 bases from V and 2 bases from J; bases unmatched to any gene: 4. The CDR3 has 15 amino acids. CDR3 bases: TGCAGTGCTAGTACTAGCGGGGGGGCAGCCTACGAGCAGTACTTC. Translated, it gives CSASTSGGAAYEQYF.

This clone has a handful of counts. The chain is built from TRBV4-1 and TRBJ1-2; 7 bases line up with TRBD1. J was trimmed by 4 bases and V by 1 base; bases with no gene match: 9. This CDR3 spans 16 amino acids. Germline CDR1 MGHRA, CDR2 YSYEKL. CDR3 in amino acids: CASSQVPSGTAYGYTF. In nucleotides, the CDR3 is TGCGCCAGCAGCCAAGTCCCCTCCGGGACAGCCTATGGCTACACCTTC.

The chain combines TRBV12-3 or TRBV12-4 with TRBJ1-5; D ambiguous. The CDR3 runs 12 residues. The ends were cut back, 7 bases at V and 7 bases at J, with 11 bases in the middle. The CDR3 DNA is TGTGCCAGCACCATCCCGGGACAGCCCCAGCATTTT. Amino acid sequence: CASTIPGQPQHF.

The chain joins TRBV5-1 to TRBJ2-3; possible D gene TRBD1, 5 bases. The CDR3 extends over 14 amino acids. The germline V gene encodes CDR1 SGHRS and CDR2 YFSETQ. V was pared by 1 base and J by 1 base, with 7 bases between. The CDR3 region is CASSLLQGTDTQYF. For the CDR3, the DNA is TGCGCCAGCAGCTTGTTACAGGGCACAGATACGCAGTATTTT.

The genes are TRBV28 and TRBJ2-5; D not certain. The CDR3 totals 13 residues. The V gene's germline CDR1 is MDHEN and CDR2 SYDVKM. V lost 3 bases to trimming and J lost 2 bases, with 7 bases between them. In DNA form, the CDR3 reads TGTGCCAGCAGTTTGGTCAGGCAAGAGACCCAGTACTTC. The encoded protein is CASSLVRQETQYF.

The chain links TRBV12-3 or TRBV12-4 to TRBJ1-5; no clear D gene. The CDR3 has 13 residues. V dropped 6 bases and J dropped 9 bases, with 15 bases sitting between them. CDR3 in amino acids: CASSQDSLSPQHF. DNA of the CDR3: TGTGCCAGCAGCCAAGACTCCTTATCGCCCCAGCATTTT.

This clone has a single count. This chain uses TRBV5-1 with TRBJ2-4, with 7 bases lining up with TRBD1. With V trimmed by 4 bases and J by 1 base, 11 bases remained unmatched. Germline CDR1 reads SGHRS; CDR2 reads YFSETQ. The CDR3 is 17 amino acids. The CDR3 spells CASSASQGERAKNIQYF. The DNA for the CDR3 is TGCGCCAGCAGCGCGAGCCAGGGGGAGAGGGCCAAAAACATTCAGTACTTC.

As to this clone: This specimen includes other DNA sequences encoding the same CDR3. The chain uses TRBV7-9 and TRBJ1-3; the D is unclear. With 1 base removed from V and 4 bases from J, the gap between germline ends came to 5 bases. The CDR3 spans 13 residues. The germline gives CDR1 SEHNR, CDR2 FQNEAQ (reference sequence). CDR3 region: CASSLGAGNTIYF. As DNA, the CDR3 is TGTGCCAGCAGCTTAGGGGCCGGAAACACCATATATTTT.

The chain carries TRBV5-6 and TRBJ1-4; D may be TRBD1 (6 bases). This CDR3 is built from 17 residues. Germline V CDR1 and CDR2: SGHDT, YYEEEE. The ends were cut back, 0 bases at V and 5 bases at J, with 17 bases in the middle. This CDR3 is CASSLASSGALNEKLFF. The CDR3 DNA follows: TGTGCCAGCAGCTTGGCTTCATCAGGGGCGCTCAATGAAAAACTGTTTTTT. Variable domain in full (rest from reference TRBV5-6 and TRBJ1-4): DAGVTQSPTHLIKTRGQQVTLRCSPKSGHDTVSWYQQALGQGPQFIFQYYEEEERQRGNFPDRFSGHQFPNYSSELNVNALLLGDSALYLCASSLASSGALNEKLFFGSGTQLSVL.